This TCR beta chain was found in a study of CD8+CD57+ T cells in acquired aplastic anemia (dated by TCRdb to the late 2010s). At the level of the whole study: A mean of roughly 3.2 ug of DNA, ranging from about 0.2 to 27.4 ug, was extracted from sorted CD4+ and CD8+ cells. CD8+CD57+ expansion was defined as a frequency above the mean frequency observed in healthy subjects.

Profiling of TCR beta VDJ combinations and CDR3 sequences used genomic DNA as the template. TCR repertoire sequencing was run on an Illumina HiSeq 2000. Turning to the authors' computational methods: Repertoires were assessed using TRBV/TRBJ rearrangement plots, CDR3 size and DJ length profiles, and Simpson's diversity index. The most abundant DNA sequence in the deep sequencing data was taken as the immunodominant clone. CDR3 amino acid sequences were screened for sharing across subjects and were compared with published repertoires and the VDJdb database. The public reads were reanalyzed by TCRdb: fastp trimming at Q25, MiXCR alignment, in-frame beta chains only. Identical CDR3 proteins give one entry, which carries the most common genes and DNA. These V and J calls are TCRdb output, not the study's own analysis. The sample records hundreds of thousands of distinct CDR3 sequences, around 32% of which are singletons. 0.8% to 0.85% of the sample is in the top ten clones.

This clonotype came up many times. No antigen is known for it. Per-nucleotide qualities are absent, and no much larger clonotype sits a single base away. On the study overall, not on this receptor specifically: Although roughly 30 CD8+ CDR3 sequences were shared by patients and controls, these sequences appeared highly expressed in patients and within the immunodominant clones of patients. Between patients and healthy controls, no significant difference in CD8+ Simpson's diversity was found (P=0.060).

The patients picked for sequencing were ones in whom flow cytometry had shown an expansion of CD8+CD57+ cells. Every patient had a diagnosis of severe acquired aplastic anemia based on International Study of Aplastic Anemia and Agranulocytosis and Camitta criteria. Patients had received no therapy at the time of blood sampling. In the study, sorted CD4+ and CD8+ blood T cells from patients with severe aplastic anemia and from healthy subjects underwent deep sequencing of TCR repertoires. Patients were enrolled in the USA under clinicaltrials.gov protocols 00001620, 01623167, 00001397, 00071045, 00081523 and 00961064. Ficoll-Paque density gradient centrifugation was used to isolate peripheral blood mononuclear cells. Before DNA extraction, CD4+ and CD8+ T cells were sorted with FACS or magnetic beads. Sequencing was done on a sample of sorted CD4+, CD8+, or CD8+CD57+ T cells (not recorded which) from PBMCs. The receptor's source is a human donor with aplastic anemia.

The CDR3 amino acid sequence is: CASRTGQSPLHF. DNA sequence: TGTGCCAGTAGGACAGGGCAGTCACCCCTCCACTTT. The rearrangement combines TRBV19 with TRBJ1-6, and TRBD1 aligns with 7 junction nucleotides. Sequences LNHDA (CDR1) and SQIVND (CDR2) are obtained from the germline V gene (reference sequence). The CDR3 spans 12 residues, from the cysteine through the phenylalanine. The entry retains the CDR3 DNA only, 36 bases that are in frame from base 1. V is cut back by 6 bases and J by 10 bases, with 3 bases in the junction unmatched.